Following are 21 T cell receptor beta chains from one sample sequenced in a study of preoperative IRX-2 immunotherapy in early breast cancer. The treatment was: preoperative locoregional IRX-2 cytokine immunotherapy. The table came from immunoSEQ multiplex PCR; TCRdb's copy has only in-frame clones and leaves some out. The data hold roughly 26,000 clones, with approximately 80% observed a single time. Specimen: lymph node tissue, collected after IRX-2 immunotherapy. Receptors were obtained from a human donor with breast cancer.

This clone was counted only a few times. The CDR3 region has the DNA TGTGCCAGTAGTATGACCTGGGACACTCCCTACGAGCAGTACTTC. Translation: CASSMTWDTPYEQYF. This sequence joins TRBV19 and TRBJ2-7; possible D gene TRBD1, 6 bases. The CDR3 length is 15 residues. CDR1 LNHDA and CDR2 SQIVND come from the germline V gene (reference sequence). Trimming took off 3 bases at V and 2 bases at J, with 14 bases between the two ends.

This clone occurred a few times. The chain is built from TRBV6-8 and TRBJ1-4; no definite D call. V was cut by 6 bases and J by 2 bases, with 13 bases left in between. CDR1 and CDR2 (germline): MNHGY, SAAAGT. The CDR3 runs to 15 residues. The DNA of the CDR3 is TGTGCCAGCAGGTCCGGGGAAGCGACTAATGAAAAACTGTTTTTT. Translating gives CASRSGEATNEKLFF.

The rearrangement links TRBV6-8 to TRBJ1-2, with a possible D match to TRBD1 (5 bases). This CDR3 is 16 amino acids long. V was pared by 0 bases and J by 8 bases, with 19 bases between. From germline, CDR1 is MNHGY and CDR2 SAAAGT. The DNA of the CDR3 is TGTGCCAGCAGTTACTCGGCCGGGGACCACTTGGGGGGCTACACCTTC. The encoded protein is CASSYSAGDHLGGYTF.

CDR3 DNA sequence: TGTGCCAGCTCACCACGGGCGGCTGAGCAGTTCTTC. Translated, it gives CASSPRAAEQFF. This chain links TRBV18 with TRBJ2-1; no clear D. This CDR3 contains 12 residues. Trimming removed 1 base from V and 9 bases from J, with 7 bases in between. Germline loops: CDR1 KGHSH, CDR2 LQKENI.

The chain couples TRBV15 to TRBJ1-5, with D unresolved. This CDR3 contains 18 residues. The V end lost 0 bases, the J end lost 0 bases, and 15 bases lay between the germline ends. In germline, CDR1 is LNHNV, CDR2 YYDKDF (reference sequence). CDR3 DNA sequence: TGTGCCACCAGCAGAGATTCGCAGATACTTTATAGCAATCAGCCCCAGCATTTT. It translates to CATSRDSQILYSNQPQHF. Drawing the rest from reference TRBV15 and TRBJ1-5, the complete variable domain is DAMVIQNPRYQVTQFGKPVTLSCSQTLNHNVMYWYQQKSSQAPKLLFHYYDKDFNNEADTPDNFQSRRPNTSFCFLDIRSPGLGDTAMYLCATSRDSQILYSNQPQHFGDGTRLSIL.

This clone was recorded a few times. The gene calls are TRBV6-8 and TRBJ2-3, with D perhaps being TRBD1 or TRBD2 (6 bases each). Germline V gene sequence: CDR1 MNHGY, CDR2 SAAAGT. The CDR3 is 15 amino acids. V was clipped by 0 bases and J by 6 bases, with 13 bases between them. The CDR3 bases are TGTGCCAGCAGTTACTCCGGGGGCAGAACGGATACGCAGTATTTT. Its translation: CASSYSGGRTDTQYF.

The chain couples TRBV14 to TRBJ2-5; TRBD1 matches 8 bases. CDR1 is SGHDN, CDR2 FVKESK, per germline. This CDR3 spans 14 amino acids. With 3 bases clipped from V and 4 bases from J, the junction kept 4 bases outside the gene matches. The CDR3 region has the DNA TGTGCCAGCAGCCATCGACAGGGGAGAGAGACCCAGTACTTC. It codes for CASSHRQGRETQYF.

V is TRBV19 and J is TRBJ2-3, with D possibly being TRBD2 (7 bases). Looked up from germline, CDR1 is LNHDA and CDR2 is SQIVND (reference sequence). There are 14 residues in the CDR3. V dropped 6 bases and J dropped 2 bases, with 12 bases sitting between them. CDR3 nucleotides: TGTGCCAGTAGGGCGGGGGCCAACACAGATACGCAGTATTTT. Amino acids: CASRAGANTDTQYF.

This clone was counted a single time. The chain links TRBV5-1 to TRBJ1-1; 8 bases align to TRBD1. This CDR3 comprises 14 residues. Germline assignment: CDR1 SGHRS and CDR2 YFSETQ. J lost 1 base, V lost 3 bases, and 2 bases had no gene match. The CDR3 spells CASSYGTGNTEAFF. The CDR3 nucleotides read TGCGCCAGCAGCTACGGGACAGGGAACACTGAAGCTTTCTTT.

The chain has TRBV14 and TRBJ1-5; 7 bases agree with TRBD1. Trimming took 0 bases from V and 7 from J; bases not matched to a gene: 3. There are 14 residues in the CDR3. Germline V CDR1 and CDR2: SGHDN, FVKESK. The CDR3 region is CASSQERGLQPQHF. DNA of the CDR3: TGTGCCAGCAGCCAAGAAAGGGGGCTCCAGCCCCAGCATTTT.

V is TRBV25-1 and J is TRBJ2-7; the D gene is possibly TRBD2 (6 bases). Germline assignment: CDR1 MGHDK and CDR2 SYGVNS. Trimming cost V 6 bases and J 2 bases, with 14 bases left between them. CDR3 length equals 14 residues. This CDR3 is CASRRSGGAYEQYF. In nucleotides, the CDR3 is TGTGCCAGCAGAAGGAGTGGAGGGGCCTACGAGCAGTACTTC.

This clone was observed a single time. The chain recombines TRBV11-3 with TRBJ1-2; 9 nucleotides match TRBD1. CDR1 and CDR2 from the germline V gene are SGHNT and YENEEA. The CDR3 runs 15 residues. Trimming removed 4 bases from V and 6 bases from J; junction bases left unmatched: 9. CDR3 loop: CASSSGTGLSNGYTF. The CDR3 DNA is TGTGCCAGCAGCTCGGGGACAGGGCTCTCCAATGGCTACACCTTC.

The chain carries TRBV1 and TRBJ1-6. TRBV1 is annotated as a pseudogene. CDR3 length: 15 residues. CDR3 sequence reads: CASSRGRSYNSPLHF. The CDR3 region has the DNA TGCGCCAGCAGCAGGGGGAGGTCCTATAATTCACCCCTCCACTTT.

V usage is TRBV7-6 and J usage is TRBJ1-5; the D gene is possibly TRBD1 (5 bases). Germline CDR1 SGHVS, CDR2 FNYEAQ. Trimming took off 1 base at V and 7 bases at J, with 14 bases between the two ends. This CDR3 is 15 amino acids long. The DNA of the CDR3 is TGTGCCAGCAGCTTAGGGGCAGGAGGGGACCAGCCCCAGCATTTT. It encodes CASSLGAGGDQPQHF.

The V gene is TRBV29-1, the J gene TRBJ1-1, with 8 bases that match TRBD1. V trimming: 5 bases; J trimming: 0 bases; junction bases outside the gene matches: 2. Looked up from germline, CDR1 is SQVTM and CDR2 is ANQGSEA. This CDR3 has 13 residues. DNA for the CDR3: TGCAGCGTTCACAGGGGGATGAACACTGAAGCTTTCTTT. This codes for CSVHRGMNTEAFF.

This clone was observed a single time. The CDR3 nucleotides read TGTGCCAGCAGCTCAGTATACAGGGGGCAGGGAAATGAGCAGTTCTTC. Residues: CASSSVYRGQGNEQFF. V usage is TRBV11-3 and J usage is TRBJ2-1; TRBD1 matches 9 bases. The V and J ends lost 4 bases and 7 bases, in that order; junction bases with no gene match: 11. The CDR3 contains 16 residues. CDR1 SGHNT and CDR2 YENEEA come from the germline V gene.

The V and J genes are TRBV19 and TRBJ1-2; no reliable D call. V lost 6 bases to trimming and J lost 6 bases, with 20 bases between them. The CDR3 spans 15 residues. In germline, CDR1 is LNHDA, CDR2 SQIVND (reference sequence). The CDR3 DNA reads TGTGCCAGTAGGGGCCCTGGGCAGAGAATAGATGGCTACACCTTC. This gives the protein CASRGPGQRIDGYTF.

The V and J genes are TRBV6-8 and TRBJ1-1, with D maybe TRBD1 (6 bases). The V gene lost 0 bases and the J gene lost 0 bases, with 14 bases spanning the gap. This CDR3 is built from 17 residues. CDR1 is MNHGY, CDR2 SAAAGT, per germline. CDR3 nucleotide sequence: TGTGCCAGCAGTTACTCGAGGGGGGAATTTATGAACACTGAAGCTTTCTTT. This gives the protein CASSYSRGEFMNTEAFF.

The rearrangement links TRBV5-1 to TRBJ1-3, with D unresolved. The CDR3 extends over 14 amino acids. Germline lookup yields CDR1 SGHRS and CDR2 YFSETQ. Between the trimmed V and J ends, which lost 7 bases and 0 bases, there was a span of 11 bases. The CDR3 loop reads CASRASSSGNTIYF. The CDR3 nucleotides read TGCGCCAGCCGGGCCTCGAGCTCTGGAAACACCATATATTTT.

This sequence joins TRBV30 and TRBJ2-5, with no clear D. This CDR3 contains 11 residues. Trimming took 2 bases from V and 5 from J, leaving 6 bases between them. CDR1 is GTSNPN and CDR2 is SVGIG in the germline V gene (reference sequence). CDR3 DNA sequence: TGTGCCTGGAGTATGGGGGAGACCCAGTACTTC. Its protein product is CAWSMGETQYF.

This clone showed up just a few times. The V and J genes are TRBV6-8 and TRBJ2-2, with D perhaps matching TRBD2 (5 bases). Looked up from germline, CDR1 is MNHGY and CDR2 is SAAAGT. Trimming left V 5 bases short and J 6 bases short, with 13 bases between. The CDR3 contains 14 residues. The CDR3 DNA sequence: TGTGCCAGCAGTGCCGACCCTAGCTCCGGGGAGCTGTTTTTT. It encodes CASSADPSSGELFF.